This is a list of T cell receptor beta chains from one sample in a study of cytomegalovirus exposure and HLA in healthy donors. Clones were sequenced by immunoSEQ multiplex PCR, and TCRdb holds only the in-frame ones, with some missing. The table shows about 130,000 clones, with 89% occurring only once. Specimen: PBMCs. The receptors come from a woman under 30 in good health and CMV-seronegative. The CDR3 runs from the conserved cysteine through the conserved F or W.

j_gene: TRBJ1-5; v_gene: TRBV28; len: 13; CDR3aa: CASRDSTNQPQHF
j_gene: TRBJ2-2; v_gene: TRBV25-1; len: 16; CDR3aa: CASSDPGQGATGELFF
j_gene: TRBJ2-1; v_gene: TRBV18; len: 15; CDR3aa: CASSPENGGDPEQFF
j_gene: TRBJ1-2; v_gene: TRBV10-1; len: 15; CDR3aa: CARWIRDGGDYGYTF
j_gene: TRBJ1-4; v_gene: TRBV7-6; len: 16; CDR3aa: CASSPPGQGLLGKLFF
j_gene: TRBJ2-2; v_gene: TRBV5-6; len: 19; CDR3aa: CASSRPGLAGESNTGELFF
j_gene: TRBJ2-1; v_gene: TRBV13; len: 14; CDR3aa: CASSSGEGAYEQFF
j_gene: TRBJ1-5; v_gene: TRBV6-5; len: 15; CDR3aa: CASSSTGVGGQPQHF
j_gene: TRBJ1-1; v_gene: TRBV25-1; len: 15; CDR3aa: CASSEPGGQNTEAFF
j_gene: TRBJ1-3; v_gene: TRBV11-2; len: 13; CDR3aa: CASKQVSGNTIYF
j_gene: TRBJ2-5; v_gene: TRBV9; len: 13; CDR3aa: CASSVGTLETQYF
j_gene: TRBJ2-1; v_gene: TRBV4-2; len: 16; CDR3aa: CASSQDASGMSGEQFF
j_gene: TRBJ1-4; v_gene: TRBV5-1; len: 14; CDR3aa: CASSYGTENEKLFF
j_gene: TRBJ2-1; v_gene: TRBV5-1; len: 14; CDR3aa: CASSLAGGLDEQFF
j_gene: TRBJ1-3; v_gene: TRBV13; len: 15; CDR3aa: CASRPQGLAGNTIYF
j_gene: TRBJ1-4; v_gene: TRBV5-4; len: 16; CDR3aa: CASSPQGGATNEKLFF
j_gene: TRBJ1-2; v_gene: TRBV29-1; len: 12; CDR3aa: CSVMVGDGGYTF
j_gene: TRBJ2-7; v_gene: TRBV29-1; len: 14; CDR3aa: CSVSPSGSPYEQYF
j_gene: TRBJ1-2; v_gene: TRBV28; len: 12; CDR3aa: CASTPGHPGYTF
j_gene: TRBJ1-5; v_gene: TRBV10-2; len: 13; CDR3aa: CASGDRENQPQHF
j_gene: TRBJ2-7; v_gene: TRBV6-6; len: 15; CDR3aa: CASSYGGKEAYEQYF
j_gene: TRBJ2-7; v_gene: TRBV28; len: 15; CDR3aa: CASRTPARAAYEQYF
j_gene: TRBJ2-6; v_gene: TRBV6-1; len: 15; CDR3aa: CASTAGRSGANVLTF
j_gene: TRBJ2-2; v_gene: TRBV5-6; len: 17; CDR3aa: CASSLARTGVWTGELFF
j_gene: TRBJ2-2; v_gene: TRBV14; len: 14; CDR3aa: CASSPADGGGELFF
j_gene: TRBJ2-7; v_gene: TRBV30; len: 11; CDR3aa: CASAVGPEQYF
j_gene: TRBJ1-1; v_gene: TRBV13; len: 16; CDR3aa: CASSFPYDSMNTEAFF
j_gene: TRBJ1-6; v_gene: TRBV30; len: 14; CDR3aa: CASSGGAVGPPLHF
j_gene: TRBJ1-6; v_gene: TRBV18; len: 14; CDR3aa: CASSERTADSPLHF
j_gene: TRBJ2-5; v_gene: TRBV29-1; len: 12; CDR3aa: CSVWGVSETQYF
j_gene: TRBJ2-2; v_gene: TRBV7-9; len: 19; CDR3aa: CASSDRGLAGGVDTGELFF
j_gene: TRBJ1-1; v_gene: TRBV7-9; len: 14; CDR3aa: CASSLMGSGTEAFF
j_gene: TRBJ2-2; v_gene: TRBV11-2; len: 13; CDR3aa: CASRYHQGGELFF
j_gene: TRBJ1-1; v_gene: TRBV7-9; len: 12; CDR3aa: CASSFDSTEAFF
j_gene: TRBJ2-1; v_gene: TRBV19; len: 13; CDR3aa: CASSLMEGGEQFF
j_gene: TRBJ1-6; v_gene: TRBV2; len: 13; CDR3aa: CASSGGGGSPLHF
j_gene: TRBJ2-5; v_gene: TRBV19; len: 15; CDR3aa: CASSIGGAGQETQYF
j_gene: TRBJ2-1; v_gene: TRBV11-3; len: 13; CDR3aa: CASSLSRGSEQFF
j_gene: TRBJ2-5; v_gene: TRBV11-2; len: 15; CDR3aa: CASSLVGTGQETQYF
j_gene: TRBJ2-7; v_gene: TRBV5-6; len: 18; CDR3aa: CASSLAGTGISFIYEQYF
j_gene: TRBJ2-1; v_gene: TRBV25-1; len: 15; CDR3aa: CASSDLADSYNEQFF
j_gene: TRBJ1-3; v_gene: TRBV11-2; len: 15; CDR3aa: CASSLALGGGNTIYF